Sequencing of this TCR beta chain was carried out in a study of cytomegalovirus exposure and HLA in healthy donors. For the study at large: The same platform used for the 650 to 850 first-cohort repertoires was also used for the 95 to 150 validation repertoires, as a later analysis reported. Whole-study results and caveats: Despite most TCR sequences being rare, some public TCRs occurred in many donors. For cytomegalovirus status, the classifier reportedly gave diagnoses with high specificity and sensitivity. The study designated roughly 160 TCR beta chains cytomegalovirus-associated.

TCRdb keeps only in-frame clones here, not all; method: immunoSEQ multiplex PCR. Among more than 110,000 clones listed, about 95% were seen once. Details on this clone: Its target is unknown.

The CDR3 runs 15 residues. Germline CDR1 SGHNT, CDR2 YYREEE (reference sequence). Trimming cost V 4 bases and J 9 bases; bases outside gene matches: 10. This TCR came from a man in his late teens or twenties in good health and CMV-seropositive. The chain has TRBV5-4 and TRBJ2-1; 10 positions agree with TRBD2. Input material: PBMCs. CDR3 loop: CASSLTSGINVEQFF. The DNA for the CDR3 is TGTGCCAGCAGCCTCACTAGCGGGATTAATGTTGAGCAGTTCTTC. Looking up the rest from reference TRBV5-4 and TRBJ2-1 gives the full variable domain: ETGVTQSPTHLIKTRGQQVTLRCSSQSGHNTVSWYQQALGQGPQFIFQYYREEENGRGNFPPRFSGLQFPNYSSELNVNALELDDSALYLCASSLTSGINVEQFFGPGTRLTVL.